One sample yielded the 20 T cell receptor beta chains listed below, sequenced in a study of blood T cell repertoires in COVID-19. Libraries were prepared by immunoSEQ multiplex PCR; TCRdb keeps only in-frame clonotypes and omits some of them. In the table there are approximately 230,000 clones, 70% to 85% of which are singletons. Source material: PBMCs or T cells enriched from blood (not recorded which). Every receptor here comes from a man in his forties or fifties who had recovered from COVID-19.

The chain combines TRBV7-2 with TRBJ2-2; D remains ambiguous. The V and J ends lost 3 bases and 7 bases respectively, with 12 bases between them. Looked up from germline, CDR1 is SGHTA and CDR2 is FQGNSA. This CDR3 comprises 14 residues. For the CDR3, the DNA is TGTGCCAGCAGCTTGTTTCGTCTCGGCGGGGAGCTGTTTTTT. Protein: CASSLFRLGGELFF.

V gene TRBV3-1 (or the pseudogene TRBV3-2) combines with J gene TRBJ1-2; 7 nucleotides agree with TRBD1. The J segment lost 4 bases and the V segment lost 7 bases, leaving 12 bases of the junction unmatched. This CDR3 region has 15 residues. Per germline, CDR1 LGHDT and CDR2 YNNKEL (reference sequence). The CDR3 region is CASTLPGQVSYGYTF. The CDR3, as DNA: TGTGCCAGCACCCTGCCCGGACAGGTTAGCTATGGCTACACCTTC.

The rearrangement links TRBV4-3 to TRBJ2-7, with D possibly matching TRBD2 (6 bases). V shed 1 base and J shed 4 bases, with 11 bases lying between them. The CDR3 extends over 14 amino acids. The germline V gene has CDR1 LGHNA and CDR2 YSLEER. The CDR3 spells CASSQGGGRYEQYF. The CDR3 DNA follows: TGCGCCAGCAGCCAAGGTGGAGGGAGATACGAGCAGTACTTC.

V is TRBV19 and J is TRBJ2-7; 7 bases map to TRBD2. The V gene end was trimmed by 2 bases and the J gene end by 4 bases; junction bases not matched to a gene: 14. Germline CDR1 and CDR2: LNHDA and SQIVND (reference sequence). The CDR3 has 17 residues. CDR3 bases: TGTGCCAGTAGTATAAGGGGAGCGGGATCTACTGGGTACGAGCAGTACTTC. Translated: CASSIRGAGSTGYEQYF.

V is TRBV28 and J is TRBJ2-1, with 11 bases lining up with TRBD2. J gave up 1 base and V 3 bases, and 8 bases lay outside the gene matches. The CDR3 runs to 18 residues. The germline gives CDR1 MDHEN, CDR2 SYDVKM. The CDR3 DNA is TGTGCCAGCAGTTTCTTCCTTCTAGCGGGGGGTTCCTACAATGAGCAGTTCTTC. Translated, it gives CASSFFLLAGGSYNEQFF.

The CDR3 region is CASSLGVAGGLNEQFF. The CDR3 DNA sequence: TGTGCCAGCAGCTTAGGCGTAGCGGGAGGGTTGAATGAGCAGTTCTTC. This chain uses TRBV7-7 with TRBJ2-1; 11 nucleotides agree with TRBD2. Germline CDR1 SSHAT, CDR2 FNYEAQ (reference sequence). V lost 1 base, J lost 7 bases, and 6 bases stayed unmatched. The CDR3 is 16 residues long.

This rearrangement joins TRBV7-3 to TRBJ2-1; TRBD2 matches at 11 bases. With V trimmed by 1 base and J by 7 bases, 3 bases remained unmatched. Germline CDR1 reads SGHTA; CDR2 reads FQGTGA. The CDR3 length is 15 residues. The CDR3 bases are TGTGCCAGCAGCTTAATACTAGCGGGAGCAAATGAGCAGTTCTTC. This gives the protein CASSLILAGANEQFF.

This clone showed up just a few times. The chain employs TRBV11-3 and TRBJ2-2; D is perhaps TRBD1 (6 bases). This CDR3 is 14 amino acids long. Germline CDR1 reads SGHNT; CDR2 reads YENEEA. V was cut by 3 bases and J by 7 bases, with 12 bases left in between. The CDR3 DNA sequence: TGTGCCAGCAGCTTTAATCAGGGGAGCGGGGAGCTGTTTTTT. Protein product: CASSFNQGSGELFF.

This clone was recorded once. The chain employs TRBV18 and TRBJ2-7, with 12 bases matching TRBD1. The CDR3 is 16 residues long. Germline assignment: CDR1 KGHSH and CDR2 LQKENI. V lost 0 bases and J lost 6; bases outside the gene matches: 6. CDR3 loop: CASSPPPGTGGLEQYF. The CDR3 nucleotides are TGTGCCAGCTCACCACCACCCGGGACAGGGGGCCTCGAGCAGTACTTC.

J is TRBJ1-1 and V is TRBV10-3, with D unresolved. Germline CDR1 and CDR2: ENHRY and SYGVKD. The CDR3 length is 14 residues. V was shortened by 3 bases and J by 0 bases, with 8 bases between the two germline ends. CDR3 DNA sequence: TGTGCCATCAGTGATACTTCAATGAACACTGAAGCTTTCTTT. This sequence encodes CAISDTSMNTEAFF.

V and J are TRBV7-9 and TRBJ1-1, with D perhaps TRBD1 (5 bases). The CDR3 is 12 amino acids. Per germline, CDR1 SEHNR and CDR2 FQNEAQ (reference sequence). V lost 2 bases and J 8 bases, leaving 9 bases between the germline ends. In DNA form, the CDR3 reads TGTGCCAGCAGCTTACAAGCAGGGGAAGCTTTCTTT. As protein: CASSLQAGEAFF.

The chain links TRBV5-6 to TRBJ2-5, with D possibly being TRBD2 (6 bases). Germline V gene lookup returns CDR1 SGHDT and CDR2 YYEEEE. This CDR3 comprises 14 residues. V was shortened by 4 bases and J by 5 bases, with 15 bases between the two germline ends. This CDR3 reads CASSRGTWGETQYF. CDR3 DNA sequence: TGTGCCAGCAGCCGCGGGACCTGGGGGGAGACCCAGTACTTC. Complete variable domain (other parts from reference TRBV5-6 and TRBJ2-5): DAGVTQSPTHLIKTRGQQVTLRCSPKSGHDTVSWYQQALGQGPQFIFQYYEEEERQRGNFPDRFSGHQFPNYSSELNVNALLLGDSALYLCASSRGTWGETQYFGPGTRLLVL.

The chain carries TRBV7-2 and TRBJ1-2, with D possibly matching TRBD1 (6 bases). The germline V gene has CDR1 SGHTA and CDR2 FQGNSA. CDR3 length: 15 residues. V lost 5 bases and J 0 bases, leaving 13 bases between the germline ends. CDR3 bases: TGTGCCAGCAGCCCACAGGGTCTTACTAACTATGGCTACACCTTC. As protein: CASSPQGLTNYGYTF.

This chain links TRBV10-3 with TRBJ2-3, with D possibly matching TRBD1 (5 bases). The CDR3 runs 15 residues. Germline V lookup: CDR1 ENHRY, CDR2 SYGVKD. V was cut by 0 bases and J by 8 bases, with 15 bases left in between. The CDR3 nucleotides are TGTGCCATCAGTGAGTCGGGGCCCGGAGTCGGTACGCAGTATTTT. Protein product: CAISESGPGVGTQYF.

The chain uses TRBV7-9 and TRBJ1-5, with 9 bases matching TRBD1. CDR3 size: 12 residues. J was trimmed by 15 bases and V by 5 bases; bases with no gene match: 8. The germline V gene encodes CDR1 SEHNR and CDR2 FQNEAQ (reference sequence). CDR3: CASSQGGTGWHF. The CDR3 coding sequence is TGTGCCAGCAGCCAGGGAGGGACAGGGTGGCATTTT.

V usage is TRBV28 and J usage is TRBJ1-6; D is possibly TRBD1 (6 bases). Germline CDR1 is MDHEN and CDR2 is SYDVKM. Trimming took 10 bases from V and 7 from J, leaving 14 bases between them. The CDR3 totals 13 residues. The CDR3 nucleotides are TGTGCCATCCGGCAGGGGACCAATTCACCCCTCCACTTT. This sequence encodes CAIRQGTNSPLHF.

The chain carries TRBV24-1 and TRBJ1-6; 7 bases align to TRBD1. Per the germline V gene, CDR1 is KGHDR and CDR2 is SFDVKD. This CDR3 has 18 amino acids. V lost 3 bases to trimming and J lost 4 bases; unmatched junction nucleotides: 11. The DNA of the CDR3 is TGTGCCACCAGTGATCCCCCGGACAGGATAAAGTATAATTCACCCCTCCACTTT. It codes for CATSDPPDRIKYNSPLHF.

This chain joins TRBV28 and TRBJ1-2, with TRBD1 as a possible D gene (6 bases). This CDR3 is 13 amino acids long. V was clipped by 7 bases and J by 4 bases, with 13 bases between them. Germline V CDR1 and CDR2: MDHEN, SYDVKM. CDR3 amino acids: CASMTGRPYGYTF. The CDR3 DNA follows: TGTGCCAGCATGACAGGCCGGCCCTATGGCTACACCTTC.

The J gene is TRBJ1-1, the V gene TRBV11-3; no reliable D call. The germline V gene encodes CDR1 SGHNT and CDR2 YENEEA. Trimming left V 7 bases short and J 10 bases short, with 19 bases between. This CDR3 is 13 amino acids long. The chain's CDR3 is CASTMARSEGAFF. DNA of the CDR3: TGTGCCAGCACCATGGCGAGGTCGGAAGGAGCTTTCTTT. The full variable domain, with the rest looked up from reference TRBV11-3 and TRBJ1-1, is EAGVVQSPRYKIIEKKQPVAFWCNPISGHNTLYWYLQNLGQGPELLIRYENEEAVDDSQLPKDRFSAERLKGVDSTLKIQPAELGDSAVYLCASTMARSEGAFFGQGTRLTVV.

This chain joins TRBV24-1 and TRBJ2-1; TRBD2 matches 7 bases. The CDR3 has 17 residues. Trimming cost V 4 bases and J 3 bases; bases outside gene matches: 11. Germline CDR1 reads KGHDR; CDR2 reads SFDVKD. The DNA of the CDR3 is TGTGCCACCAGTGACAGGACTAGTACTGGGAGCTACAATGAGCAGTTCTTC. Protein: CATSDRTSTGSYNEQFF.